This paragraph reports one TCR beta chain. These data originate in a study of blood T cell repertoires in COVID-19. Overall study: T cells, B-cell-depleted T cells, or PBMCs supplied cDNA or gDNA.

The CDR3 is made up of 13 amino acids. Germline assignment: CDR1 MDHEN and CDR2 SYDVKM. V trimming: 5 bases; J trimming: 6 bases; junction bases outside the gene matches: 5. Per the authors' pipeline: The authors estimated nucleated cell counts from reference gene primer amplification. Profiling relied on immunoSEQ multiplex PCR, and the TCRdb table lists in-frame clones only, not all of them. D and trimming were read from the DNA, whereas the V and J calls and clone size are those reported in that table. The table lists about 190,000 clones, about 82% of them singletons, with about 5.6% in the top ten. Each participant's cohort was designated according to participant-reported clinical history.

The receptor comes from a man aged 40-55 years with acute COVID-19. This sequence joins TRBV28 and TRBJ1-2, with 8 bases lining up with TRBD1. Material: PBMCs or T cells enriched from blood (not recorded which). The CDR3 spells CASSTQGADGYTF. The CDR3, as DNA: TGTGCCAGCAGTACGCAGGGGGCTGATGGCTACACCTTC.